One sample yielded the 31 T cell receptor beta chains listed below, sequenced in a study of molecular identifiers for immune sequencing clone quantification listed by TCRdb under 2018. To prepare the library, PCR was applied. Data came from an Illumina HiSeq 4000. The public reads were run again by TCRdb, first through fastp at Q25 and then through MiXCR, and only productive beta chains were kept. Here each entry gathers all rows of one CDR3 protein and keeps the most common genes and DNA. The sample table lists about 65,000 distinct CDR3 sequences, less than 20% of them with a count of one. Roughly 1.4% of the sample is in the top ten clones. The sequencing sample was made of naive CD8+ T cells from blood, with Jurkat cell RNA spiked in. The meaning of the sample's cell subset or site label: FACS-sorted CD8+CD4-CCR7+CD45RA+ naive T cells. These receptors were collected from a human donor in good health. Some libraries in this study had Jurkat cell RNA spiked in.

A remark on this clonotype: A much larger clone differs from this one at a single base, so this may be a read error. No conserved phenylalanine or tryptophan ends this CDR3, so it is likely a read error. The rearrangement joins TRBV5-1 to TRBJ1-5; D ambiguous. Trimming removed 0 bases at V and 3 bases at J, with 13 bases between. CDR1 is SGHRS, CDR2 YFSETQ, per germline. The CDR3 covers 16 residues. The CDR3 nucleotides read TGCGCCAGCAGCTTGGACGGTGCAGGCAACAATCAGCCCCAGCATTTA. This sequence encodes CASSLDGAGNNQPQHL.

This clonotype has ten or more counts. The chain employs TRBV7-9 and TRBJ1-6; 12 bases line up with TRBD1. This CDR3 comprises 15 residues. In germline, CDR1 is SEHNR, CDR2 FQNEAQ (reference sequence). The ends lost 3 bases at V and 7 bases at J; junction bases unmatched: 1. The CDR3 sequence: CASSFGTGGNSPLHF. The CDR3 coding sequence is TGTGCCAGCAGCTTTGGGACAGGGGGCAATTCACCCCTCCACTTT.

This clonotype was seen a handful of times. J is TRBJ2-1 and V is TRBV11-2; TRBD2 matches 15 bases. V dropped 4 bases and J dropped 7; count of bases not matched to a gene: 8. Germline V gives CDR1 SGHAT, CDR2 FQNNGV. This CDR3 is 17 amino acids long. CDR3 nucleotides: TGTGCCAGCAGCTGGACTAGCGGGAGGGAGGGTGGTAATGAGCAGTTCTTC. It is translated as CASSWTSGREGGNEQFF.

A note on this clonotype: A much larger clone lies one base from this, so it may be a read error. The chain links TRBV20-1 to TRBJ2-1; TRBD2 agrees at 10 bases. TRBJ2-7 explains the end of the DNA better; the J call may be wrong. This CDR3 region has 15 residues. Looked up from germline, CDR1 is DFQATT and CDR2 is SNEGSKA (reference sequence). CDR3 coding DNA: TGCAGTGCTAGTCTAGCGGGAGTTTCCTACAATGAGCAGTACTTC. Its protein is CSASLAGVSYNEQYF.

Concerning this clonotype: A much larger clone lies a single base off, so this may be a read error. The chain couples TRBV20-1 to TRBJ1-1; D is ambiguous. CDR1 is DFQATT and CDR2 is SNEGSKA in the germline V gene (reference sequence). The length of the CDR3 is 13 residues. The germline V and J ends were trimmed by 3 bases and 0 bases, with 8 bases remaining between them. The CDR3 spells CSARTNMNTEAFF. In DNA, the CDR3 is TGCAGTGCTAGGACAAACATGAACACTGAAGCTTTCTTT.

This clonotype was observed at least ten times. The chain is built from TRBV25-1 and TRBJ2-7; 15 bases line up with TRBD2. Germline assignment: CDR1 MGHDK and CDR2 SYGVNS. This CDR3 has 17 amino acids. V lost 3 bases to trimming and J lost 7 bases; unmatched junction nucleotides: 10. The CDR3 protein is CASSEGLAGGPGGEQYF. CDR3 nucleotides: TGTGCCAGCAGTGAGGGACTAGCGGGAGGCCCCGGAGGAGAGCAGTACTTC.

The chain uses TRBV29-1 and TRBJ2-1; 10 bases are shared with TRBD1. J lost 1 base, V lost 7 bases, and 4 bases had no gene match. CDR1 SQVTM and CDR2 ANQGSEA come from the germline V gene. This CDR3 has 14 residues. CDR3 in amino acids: CSDRTGGSYNEQFF. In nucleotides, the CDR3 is TGCAGCGACCGGACAGGGGGTTCCTACAATGAGCAGTTCTTC.

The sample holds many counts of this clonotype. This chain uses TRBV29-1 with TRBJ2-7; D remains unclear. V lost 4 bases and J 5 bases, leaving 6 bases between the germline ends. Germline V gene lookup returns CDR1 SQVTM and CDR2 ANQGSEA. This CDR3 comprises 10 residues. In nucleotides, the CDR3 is TGCAGCGTTGTGTGGGACGAGCAGTACTTC. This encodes CSVVWDEQYF.

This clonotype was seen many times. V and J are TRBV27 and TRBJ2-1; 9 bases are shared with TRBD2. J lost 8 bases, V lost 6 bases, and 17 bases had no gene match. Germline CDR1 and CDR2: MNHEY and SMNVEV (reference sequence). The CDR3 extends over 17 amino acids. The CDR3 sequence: CASSLLAGGPHDHEQFF. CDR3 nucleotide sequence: TGTGCCAGCAGCCTTTTGGCGGGAGGGCCCCATGATCATGAGCAGTTCTTC.

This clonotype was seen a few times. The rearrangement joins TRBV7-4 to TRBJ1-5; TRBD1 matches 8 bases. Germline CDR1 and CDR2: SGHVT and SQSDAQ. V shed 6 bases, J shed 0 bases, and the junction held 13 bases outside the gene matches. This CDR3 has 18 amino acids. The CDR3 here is CASRESEGQDYSNQPQHF. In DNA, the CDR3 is TGTGCCAGCAGGGAAAGCGAGGGACAGGACTATAGCAATCAGCCCCAGCATTTT.

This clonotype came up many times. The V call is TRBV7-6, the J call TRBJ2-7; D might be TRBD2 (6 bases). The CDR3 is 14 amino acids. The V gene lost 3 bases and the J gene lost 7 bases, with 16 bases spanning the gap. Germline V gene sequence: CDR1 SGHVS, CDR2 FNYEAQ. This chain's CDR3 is CASSFLPDYQEQYF. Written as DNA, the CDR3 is TGTGCCAGCAGCTTTCTGCCGGACTACCAAGAGCAGTACTTC.

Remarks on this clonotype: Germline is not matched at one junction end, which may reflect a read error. CDR3 bases: TGCGCCAGCAGCCATCTGGGGCGGGGACCCGGAGCCCCCAATGAAGCAGTCTTT. It translates to CASSHLGRGPGAPNEAVF. This chain connects TRBV4-3 to TRBJ2-1; a weak D match, TRBD2 (6 bases). This CDR3 is 18 amino acids long. Germline assignment: CDR1 LGHNA and CDR2 YSLEER.

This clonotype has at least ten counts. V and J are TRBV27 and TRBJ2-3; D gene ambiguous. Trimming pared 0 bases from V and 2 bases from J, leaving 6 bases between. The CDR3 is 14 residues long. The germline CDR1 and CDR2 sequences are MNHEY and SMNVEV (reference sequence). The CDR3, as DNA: TGTGCCAGCAGTTTATCCTCTAACACAGATACGCAGTATTTT. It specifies CASSLSSNTDTQYF.

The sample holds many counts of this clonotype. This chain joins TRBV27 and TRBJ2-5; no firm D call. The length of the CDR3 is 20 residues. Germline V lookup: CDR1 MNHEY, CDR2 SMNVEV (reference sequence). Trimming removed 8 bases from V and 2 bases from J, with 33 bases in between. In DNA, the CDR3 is TGTGCCAGCGTTCAAGCCCTATTACTCCGACCCCAACCGACACAAGAGACCCAGTACTTC. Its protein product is CASVQALLLRPQPTQETQYF.

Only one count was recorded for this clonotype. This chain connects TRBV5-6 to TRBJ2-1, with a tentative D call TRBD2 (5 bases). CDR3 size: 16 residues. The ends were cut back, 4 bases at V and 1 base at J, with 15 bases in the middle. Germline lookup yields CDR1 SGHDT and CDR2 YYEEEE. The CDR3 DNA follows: TGTGCCAGCAGCGGTGAGGGAGAAGGGTCCTACAATGAGCAGTTCTTC. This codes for CASSGEGEGSYNEQFF.

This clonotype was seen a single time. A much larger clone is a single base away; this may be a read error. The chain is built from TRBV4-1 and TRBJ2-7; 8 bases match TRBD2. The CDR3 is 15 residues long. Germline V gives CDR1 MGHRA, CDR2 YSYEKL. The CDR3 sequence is CASCQAGLVFDEQYF. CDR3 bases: TGCGCCAGCTGCCAAGCGGGACTAGTTTTTGACGAGCAGTACTTC.

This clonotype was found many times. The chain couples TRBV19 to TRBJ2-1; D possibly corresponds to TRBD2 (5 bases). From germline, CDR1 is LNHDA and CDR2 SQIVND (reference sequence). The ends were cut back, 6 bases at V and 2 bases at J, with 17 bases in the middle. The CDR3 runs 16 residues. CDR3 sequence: CASSSLLLAPYNEQFF. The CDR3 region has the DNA TGTGCCAGTAGCTCTCTCCTCCTAGCCCCCTACAATGAGCAGTTCTTC.

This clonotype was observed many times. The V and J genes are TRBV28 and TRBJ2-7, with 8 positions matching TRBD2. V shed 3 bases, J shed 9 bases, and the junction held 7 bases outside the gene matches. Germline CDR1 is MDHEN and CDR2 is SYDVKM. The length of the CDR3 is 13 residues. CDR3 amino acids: CASSFRLAGPQYF. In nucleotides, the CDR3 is TGTGCCAGCAGTTTTCGGCTAGCGGGCCCGCAGTACTTC.

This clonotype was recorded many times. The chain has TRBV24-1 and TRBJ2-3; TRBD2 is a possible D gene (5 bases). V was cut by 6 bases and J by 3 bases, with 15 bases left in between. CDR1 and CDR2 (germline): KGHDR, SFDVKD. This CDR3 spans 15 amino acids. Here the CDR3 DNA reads TGTGCCACCAGTCTCGTGGGAGTTAGAACAGATACGCAGTATTTT. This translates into CATSLVGVRTDTQYF.

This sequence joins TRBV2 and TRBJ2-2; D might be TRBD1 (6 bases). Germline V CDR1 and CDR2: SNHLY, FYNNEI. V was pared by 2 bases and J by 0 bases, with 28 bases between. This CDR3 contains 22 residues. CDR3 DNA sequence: TGTGCCAGCAGTGAACCAGTCGGGTTGGACAGCCCCTCGATATCGAACACCGGGGAGCTGTTTTTT. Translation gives CASSEPVGLDSPSISNTGELFF.

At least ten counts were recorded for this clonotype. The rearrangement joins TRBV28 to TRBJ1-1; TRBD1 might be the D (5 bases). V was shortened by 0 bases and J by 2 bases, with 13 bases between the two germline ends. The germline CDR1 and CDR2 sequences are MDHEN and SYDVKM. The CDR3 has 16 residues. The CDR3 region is CASSLWGEGTNTEAFF. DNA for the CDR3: TGTGCCAGCAGTTTATGGGGGGAGGGGACTAACACTGAAGCTTTCTTT.

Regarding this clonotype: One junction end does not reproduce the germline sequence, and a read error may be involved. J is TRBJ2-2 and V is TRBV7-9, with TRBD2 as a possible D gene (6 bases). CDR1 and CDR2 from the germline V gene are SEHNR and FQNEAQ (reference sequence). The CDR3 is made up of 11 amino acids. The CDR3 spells CALPGTGGLFF. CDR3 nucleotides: TGTGCCCTACCTGGGACCGGGGGGCTGTTTTTT.

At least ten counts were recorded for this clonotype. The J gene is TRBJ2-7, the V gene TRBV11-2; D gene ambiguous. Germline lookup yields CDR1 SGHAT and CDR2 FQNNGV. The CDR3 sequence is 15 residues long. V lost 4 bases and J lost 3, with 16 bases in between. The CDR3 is CASSWYNQAGYEQYF. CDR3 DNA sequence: TGTGCCAGCAGCTGGTATAACCAGGCCGGCTACGAGCAGTACTTC.

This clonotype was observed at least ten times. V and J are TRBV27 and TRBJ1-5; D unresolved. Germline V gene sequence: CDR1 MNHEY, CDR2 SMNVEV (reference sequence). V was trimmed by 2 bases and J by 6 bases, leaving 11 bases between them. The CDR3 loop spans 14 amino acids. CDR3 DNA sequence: TGTGCCAGCAGTTTAAGCCGGGTTGTTCAGCCCCAGCATTTT. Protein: CASSLSRVVQPQHF.

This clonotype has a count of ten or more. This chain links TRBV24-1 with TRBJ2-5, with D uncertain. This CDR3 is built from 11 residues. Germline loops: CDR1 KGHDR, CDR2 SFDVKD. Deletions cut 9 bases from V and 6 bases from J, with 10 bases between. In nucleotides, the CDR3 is TGTGCCACCTCCCACCAGAAGACCCAGTACTTC. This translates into CATSHQKTQYF.

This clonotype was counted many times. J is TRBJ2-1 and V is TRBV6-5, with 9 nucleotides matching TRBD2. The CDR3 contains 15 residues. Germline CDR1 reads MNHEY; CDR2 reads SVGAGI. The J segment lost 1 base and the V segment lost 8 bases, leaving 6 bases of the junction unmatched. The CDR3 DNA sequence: TGTGCCAGCCGGCTAGCGGGAATGTCCTACAATGAGCAGTTCTTC. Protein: CASRLAGMSYNEQFF.

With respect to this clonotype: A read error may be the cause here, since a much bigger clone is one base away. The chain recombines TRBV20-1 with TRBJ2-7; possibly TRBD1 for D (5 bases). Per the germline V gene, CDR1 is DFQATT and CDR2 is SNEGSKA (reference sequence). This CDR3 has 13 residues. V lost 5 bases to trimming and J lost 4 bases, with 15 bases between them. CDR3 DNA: TGCAGTGCTGACCAGCAGGACATTTACGAGCAGTACTTC. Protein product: CSADQQDIYEQYF.

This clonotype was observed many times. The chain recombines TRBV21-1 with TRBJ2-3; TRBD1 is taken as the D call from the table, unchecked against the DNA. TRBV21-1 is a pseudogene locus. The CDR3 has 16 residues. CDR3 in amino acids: CASSNAGVKSSDTQYF. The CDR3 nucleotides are TGTGCCAGCAGCAATGCAGGGGTAAAGTCATCAGATACGCAGTATTTT.

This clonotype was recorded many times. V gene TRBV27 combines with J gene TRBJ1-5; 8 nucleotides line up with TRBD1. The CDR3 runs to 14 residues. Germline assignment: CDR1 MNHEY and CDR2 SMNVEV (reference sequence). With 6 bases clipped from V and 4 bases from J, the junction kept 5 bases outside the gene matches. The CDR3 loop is CASSRQGANQPQHF. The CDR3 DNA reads TGTGCCAGCAGCCGGCAGGGGGCTAATCAGCCCCAGCATTTT.

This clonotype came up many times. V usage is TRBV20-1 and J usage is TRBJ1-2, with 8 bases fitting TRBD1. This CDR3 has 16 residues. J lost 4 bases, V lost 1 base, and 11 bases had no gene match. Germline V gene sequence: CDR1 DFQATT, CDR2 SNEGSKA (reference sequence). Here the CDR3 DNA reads TGCAGTGCTAGAGTAGCGGAGACAGGGGCCACCTATGGCTACACCTTC. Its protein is CSARVAETGATYGYTF.

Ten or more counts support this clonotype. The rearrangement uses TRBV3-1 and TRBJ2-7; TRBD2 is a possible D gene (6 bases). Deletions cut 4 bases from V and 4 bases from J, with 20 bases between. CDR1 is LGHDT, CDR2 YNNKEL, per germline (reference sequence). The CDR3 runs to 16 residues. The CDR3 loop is CASSPDLEGGWYEQYF. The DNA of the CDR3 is TGTGCCAGCAGCCCTGACTTAGAGGGAGGTTGGTACGAGCAGTACTTC.